These 11 T cell receptor beta chains were sequenced from one sample in a study of blood T cell repertoires in COVID-19. Data came from immunoSEQ multiplex PCR; TCRdb stores just in-frame clones and leaves some out. The sample shows a few hundred thousand clones, approximately 85% of them seen only once. The sequencing sample was made of peripheral blood. All receptors derive from a woman between 65 and 79 years old with acute or convalescent COVID-19.

The rearrangement links TRBV6-1 to TRBJ1-1, with D hard to call. V gave up 1 base and J gave up 1 base, with 10 bases separating them. Germline CDR1 MNHNS, CDR2 SASEGT. The CDR3 length is 15 residues. The DNA for the CDR3 is TGTGCCAGCAGTGAAGTGGCAGGAAGGAACACTGAAGCTTTCTTT. Residues: CASSEVAGRNTEAFF.

This clone has a single count. The junction does not match germline at one end; this may be a read error. The CDR3, as DNA: TGTGCCAGCAGCCACCGGGGACAGGAGCGCCAATACTTC. This codes for CASSHRGQERQYF. J is TRBJ1-2 and V is TRBV11-2; the match to TRBD1 covers 8 bases. Germline V gives CDR1 SGHAT, CDR2 FQNNGV. CDR3 length: 13 amino acids.

V and J are TRBV7-2 and TRBJ1-1; tentatively, D is TRBD1 (6 bases). Germline CDR1 and CDR2: SGHTA and FQGNSA. The length of the CDR3 is 16 residues. V lost 5 bases and J 1 base, leaving 17 bases between the germline ends. In DNA, the CDR3 is TGTGCCAGCAGCCAACAGGCCGTGGGGGCGAACACTGAAGCTTTCTTT. Amino acid sequence: CASSQQAVGANTEAFF.

This chain connects TRBV29-1 to TRBJ2-3, with no clear D. Trimming shortened V by 5 bases and J by 0 bases, and 12 bases separated the two germline ends. CDR1 is SQVTM, CDR2 ANQGSEA, per germline. The CDR3 covers 14 residues. CDR3 amino acids: CSVSGSRSTDTQYF. In DNA form, the CDR3 reads TGCAGCGTTTCGGGTTCTCGTAGCACAGATACGCAGTATTTT.

The chain uses TRBV3-1 (or the pseudogene TRBV3-2) and TRBJ1-3; TRBD1 matches 7 bases. Germline V gene sequence: CDR1 LGHDT, CDR2 YNNKEL (reference sequence). CDR3 length equals 18 residues. After removal of 4 bases from V and 2 bases from J, the junction contained 14 bases not matched to a gene. Here the CDR3 DNA reads TGTGCCAGCAGCCCCCTCGGGCAGGGGGAAGTAGCTGGAAACACCATATATTTT. It is translated as CASSPLGQGEVAGNTIYF.

J is TRBJ1-1 and V is TRBV7-8; the D gene is possibly TRBD1 (5 bases). Germline V gene sequence: CDR1 SGHVS, CDR2 FQNEAQ. This CDR3 has 13 residues. Trimming cost V 6 bases and J 4 bases, with 12 bases left between them. The CDR3 sequence: CASREGGGTEAFF. CDR3 coding DNA: TGTGCCAGCAGAGAAGGCGGGGGCACTGAAGCTTTCTTT.

V gene TRBV28 combines with J gene TRBJ1-1; D is ambiguous. V was cut by 6 bases and J by 0 bases, with 8 bases left in between. The CDR3 covers 13 residues. In germline, CDR1 is MDHEN, CDR2 SYDVKM. Written as DNA, the CDR3 is TGTGCCAGCAGACTGCAGGTGAACACTGAAGCTTTCTTT. Amino acids: CASRLQVNTEAFF.

The genes are TRBV5-1 and TRBJ1-2, with D maybe TRBD1 (6 bases). The CDR3 loop spans 15 amino acids. The V end was cut by 3 bases, the J end by 6 bases, with 18 bases between. Germline values: CDR1 SGHRS, CDR2 YFSETQ. This chain's CDR3 is CASSSGTKGRHGYTF. DNA for the CDR3: TGCGCCAGCAGCTCCGGGACAAAGGGGCGGCATGGCTACACCTTC.

The chain joins TRBV24-1 to TRBJ2-3; 9 bases are shared with TRBD1. There are 15 residues in the CDR3. V lost 3 bases to trimming and J lost 3 bases; unmatched junction nucleotides: 3. Germline loops: CDR1 KGHDR, CDR2 SFDVKD. CDR3 nucleotides: TGTGCCACCAGTGATCCCGGGACAGGGACAGATACGCAGTATTTT. It encodes CATSDPGTGTDTQYF.

This clone was counted many times. The same CDR3 arises from other DNA sequences in this sample as well. J is TRBJ2-3 and V is TRBV5-4; TRBD2 matches at 10 bases. V shed 3 bases, J shed 2 bases, and the junction held 3 bases outside the gene matches. Germline loops: CDR1 SGHNT, CDR2 YYREEE (reference sequence). The CDR3 length is 15 residues. As DNA, the CDR3 is TGTGCCAGCAGCTCCCTAGCGGGGGACACAGATACGCAGTATTTT. Translation: CASSSLAGDTDTQYF.

The rearrangement links TRBV7-9 to TRBJ1-2; 9 bases are shared with TRBD1. Per the germline V gene, CDR1 is SEHNR and CDR2 is FQNEAQ (reference sequence). CDR3 length: 15 amino acids. J was trimmed by 6 bases and V by 5 bases; bases with no gene match: 10. The CDR3 is CASSLGQGRMDGYTF. The CDR3 DNA is TGTGCCAGCAGCCTAGGACAGGGGAGGATGGATGGCTACACCTTC.